This T cell receptor (beta chain) came from a study of Ad26.COV2.S vaccination and SARS-CoV-2 variants. For the study at large: Recipients of Ad26.COV2.S got it intramuscularly, once or twice 56 days apart.

Treatment specified: some 20 received Ad26.COV2.S at low or high dose, single or two shots; about five received placebo; per-sample allocation not given. Following the first vaccine or placebo injection, samples were taken on day 63. Trimming removed 2 bases from V and 5 bases from J, with 10 bases in between. Germline lookup yields CDR1 SEHNR and CDR2 FQNEAQ (reference sequence). The CDR3 is made up of 13 amino acids. Clones were sequenced by immunoSEQ multiplex PCR, and TCRdb holds only the in-frame ones, with some missing. The table records some 410,000 clones, about 92% of them present only once.

This receptor was identified in a person aged 18-60 years who received the Ad26.COV2.S COVID-19 vaccine or a placebo. The sample in question was peripheral blood, obtained in a trial of Ad26.COV2.S vaccine versus placebo. The rearrangement joins TRBV7-9 to TRBJ2-7; D call uncertain. CDR3 region: CASSLSGLDEQYF. The CDR3 region has the DNA TGTGCCAGCAGCTTATCTGGGCTCGACGAGCAGTACTTC.